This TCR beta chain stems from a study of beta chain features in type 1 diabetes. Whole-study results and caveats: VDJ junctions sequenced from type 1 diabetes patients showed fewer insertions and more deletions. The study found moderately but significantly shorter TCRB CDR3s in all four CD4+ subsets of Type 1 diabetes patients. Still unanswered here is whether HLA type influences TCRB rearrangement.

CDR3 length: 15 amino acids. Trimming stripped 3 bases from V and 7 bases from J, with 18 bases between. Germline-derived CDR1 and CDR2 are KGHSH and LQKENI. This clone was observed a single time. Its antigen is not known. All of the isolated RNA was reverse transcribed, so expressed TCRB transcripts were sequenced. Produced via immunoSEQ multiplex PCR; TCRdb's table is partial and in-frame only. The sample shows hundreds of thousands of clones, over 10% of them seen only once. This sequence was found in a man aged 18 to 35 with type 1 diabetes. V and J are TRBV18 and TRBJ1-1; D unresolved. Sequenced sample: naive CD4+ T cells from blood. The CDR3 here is CASSPNDITIIEAFF. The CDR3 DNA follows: TGTGCCAGCTCACCTAACGACATCACGATAATTGAAGCTTTCTTT. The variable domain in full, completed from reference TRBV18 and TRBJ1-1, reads NAGVMQNPRHLVRRRGQEARLRCSPMKGHSHVYWYRQLPEEGLKFMVYLQKENIIDESGMPKERFSAEFPKEGPSILRIQQVVRGDSAAYFCASSPNDITIIEAFFGQGTRLTVV.